The 5 T cell receptor beta chains in this list originate from one sample, sequenced in a study of T cell responses to AZD1222 COVID-19 vaccine (dated by TCRdb to about 2021). The library was prepared using the immunoSEQ multiplex PCR assay. TCRdb mirrors the immuneACCESS table, restricted to in-frame sequences. Some clones are absent from its copies; in checked studies, under half trace to an unresolved V gene, and the reason for the others is unknown. This sample has some 170,000 clones in its table, and approximately 90% of those were observed once. Of the sample, more than 4% falls within the top ten clones. The meaning of the sample's time point label: about 28 days (+/-7) after the second vaccine dose. This sample's treatment or condition label indicates: meningococcal conjugate vaccine given as trial control. The starting material was peripheral blood, obtained 28 days after the second dose of the MenACWY control vaccine. The source of these receptors is an adult who received the MenACWY meningococcal vaccine as a control.

On this clone itself: A read error may account for a junction end that differs from germline. The gene calls are TRBV28 and TRBJ1-6, with 8 nucleotides matching TRBD1. Germline lookup yields CDR1 MDHEN and CDR2 SYDVKM. The CDR3 loop spans 14 amino acids. The DNA of the CDR3 is TGTGCCACCAGTTCCGCAGGGGGCCTGCCACCCCTCCACTTT. Translating it yields CATSSAGGLPPLHF.

This chain uses TRBV7-6 with TRBJ1-1, with D possibly matching TRBD1 (5 bases). The V gene lost 3 bases and the J gene lost 4 bases, with 9 bases spanning the gap. CDR3 length: 13 residues. The germline V gene has CDR1 SGHVS and CDR2 FNYEAQ. The chain's CDR3 is CASSFRVSTEAFF. The CDR3 region has the DNA TGTGCCAGCAGCTTCAGGGTAAGCACTGAAGCTTTCTTT.

The chain links TRBV6-5 to TRBJ1-6; 7 bases align to TRBD1. Trimming cost V 0 bases and J 10 bases; bases outside gene matches: 9. Per the germline V gene, CDR1 is MNHEY and CDR2 is SVGAGI. The CDR3 totals 16 residues. The CDR3 sequence: CASSYSVGTGDSPLHF. CDR3 DNA: TGTGCCAGCAGTTACTCAGTGGGAACAGGGGACTCACCCCTCCACTTT.

V usage is TRBV2 and J usage is TRBJ1-1; D possibly corresponds to TRBD1 (6 bases). CDR1 is SNHLY, CDR2 FYNNEI, per germline. The CDR3 totals 13 residues. Between the trimmed V and J ends, which lost 2 bases and 4 bases, there was a span of 8 bases. The DNA for the CDR3 is TGTGCCAGCAGTGAAAGGGGGGTCACTGAAGCTTTCTTT. Translating gives CASSERGVTEAFF.

In the case of this clone: An end of the junction does not agree with germline; a read error may underlie this. The V and J genes are TRBV19 and TRBJ1-3, with D uncertain. The CDR3 totals 16 residues. Germline CDR1 is LNHDA and CDR2 is SQIVND (reference sequence). This CDR3 is CASSIAGSGSGNTIYF. The CDR3 DNA is TGCGCCAGTAGTATAGCTGGTTCAGGATCTGGAAACACCATATATTTT.